This T cell receptor beta chain was retrieved from a study of early T cells in non-severe SARS-CoV-2 infection (dated by TCRdb to about 2021). Notes on the research overall: Because TCR sequencing relied on bulk RNA taken from unsorted whole blood, pairing of alpha and beta chains was not possible. The paper's findings and limits, for the study overall: VDJdb matching was skewed toward anti-spike CD8 responses and likely underestimated virus-specific expansions by missing private and CD4 specificities.

Set within a cohort of healthcare workers in London, UK, this nested case-control study involved weekly PCR testing of nasopharyngeal swabs along with blood sampling. Healthcare workers were enrolled in the week of the UK lockdown, from 23 to 31 March 2020, and were followed every week for up to roughly 16 weeks. Including cysteine and phenylalanine, the CDR3 has 12 amino acids. The sequence is cut down to CDR3 DNA, 36 bases in frame from base 1. Per the germline V gene, SQVTM is the CDR1 and ANQGSEA is the CDR2. Libraries were constructed by 5' RACE. TCRdb records NextSeq 500 as the sequencer. The TCR library protocol attached unique molecular identifiers to individual cDNA molecules to correct for sequencing error and PCR bias. Sequencing covered both TCR alpha and beta chains, and within each sample the abundances of alpha and beta sequences were tightly co-correlated. The source study handled its data this way. Decombinator V4 was used to perform V gene, J gene and CDR3 annotation of TCR sequences. TCRs were defined as expanded if a significant change between any two time points was detected under a Poisson model with p below 0.0001. TCR abundances were normalised to the total number of TCRs sequenced per sample and expressed as counts per million. TRAV1-2 paired with TRAJ12, TRAJ20 or TRAJ33 defined MAIT TCRs, while TRAV10 paired with TRAJ18 defined iNKT TCRs. A search of VDJdb, accessed on 1 November 2021, was run for TCRs annotated to CMV, EBV and SARS-CoV-2, with TCRs annotated for multiple antigens excluded. The public sequencing data were trimmed at Q25 with fastp and processed into clonotypes with MiXCR by TCRdb, which kept only in-frame beta chains. For every CDR3 protein sequence, its rows merge into one entry that carries the most common genes and DNA. The V and J calls, along with clone size, are taken from TCRdb and not from the paper's own processing. For this sample the table gives 80,000 or so distinct CDR3 sequences, of which roughly 5.7% were detected only once. The ten largest clonotypes hold about 7.8% of the sample.

This clonotype has a handful of counts. What this receptor recognizes is not known. No base qualities exist here, and no much larger clone lies one base off it. The chain joins TRBV29-1 to TRBJ2-7, with 8 bases aligning to TRBD1. Sequencing was done on a sample of whole blood. The clonotype was recovered from an adult who was a healthcare worker with PCR-confirmed SARS-CoV-2 infection or an uninfected control (not recorded which). CDR3 protein: CAAGQASYEQYF. Read as DNA, the sequence is TGCGCGGCGGGACAGGCTTCCTACGAGCAGTACTTC.